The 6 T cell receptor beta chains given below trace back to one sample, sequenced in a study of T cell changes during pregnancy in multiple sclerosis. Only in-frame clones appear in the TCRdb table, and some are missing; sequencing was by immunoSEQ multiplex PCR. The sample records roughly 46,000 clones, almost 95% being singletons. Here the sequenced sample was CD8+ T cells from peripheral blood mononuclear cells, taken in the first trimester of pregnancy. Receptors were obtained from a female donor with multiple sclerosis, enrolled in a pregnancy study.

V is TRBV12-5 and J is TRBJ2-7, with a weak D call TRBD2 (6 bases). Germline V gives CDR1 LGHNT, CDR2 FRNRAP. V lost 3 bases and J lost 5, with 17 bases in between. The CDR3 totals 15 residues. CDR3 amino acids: CASGLTLDGSNEQYF. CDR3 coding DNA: TGTGCTAGTGGTTTAACCCTTGACGGGAGTAACGAGCAGTACTTC.

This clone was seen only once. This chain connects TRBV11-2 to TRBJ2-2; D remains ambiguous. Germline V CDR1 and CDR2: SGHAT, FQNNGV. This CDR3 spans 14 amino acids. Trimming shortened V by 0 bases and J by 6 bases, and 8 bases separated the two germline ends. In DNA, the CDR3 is TGTGCCAGCAGCTTAGATTCTAGTCCCGGGGAGCTGTTTTTT. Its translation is CASSLDSSPGELFF. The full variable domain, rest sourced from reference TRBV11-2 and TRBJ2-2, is EAGVAQSPRYKIIEKRQSVAFWCNPISGHATLYWYQQILGQGPKLLIQFQNNGVVDDSQLPKDRFSAERLKGVDSTLKIQPAKLEDSAVYLCASSLDSSPGELFFGEGSRLTVL.

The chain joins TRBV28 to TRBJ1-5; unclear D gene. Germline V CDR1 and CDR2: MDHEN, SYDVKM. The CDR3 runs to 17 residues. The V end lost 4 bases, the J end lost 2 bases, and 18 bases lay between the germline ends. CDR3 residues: CASSWYKSRRGNQPQHF. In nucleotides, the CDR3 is TGTGCCAGCAGTTGGTACAAGTCACGGAGGGGCAATCAGCCCCAGCATTTT.

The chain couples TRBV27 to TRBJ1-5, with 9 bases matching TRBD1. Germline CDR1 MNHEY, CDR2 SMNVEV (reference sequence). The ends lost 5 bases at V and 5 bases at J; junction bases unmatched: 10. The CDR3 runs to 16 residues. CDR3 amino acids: CASSPQPDRGDQPQHF. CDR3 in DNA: TGTGCCAGCAGTCCCCAACCCGACAGGGGGGATCAGCCCCAGCATTTT.

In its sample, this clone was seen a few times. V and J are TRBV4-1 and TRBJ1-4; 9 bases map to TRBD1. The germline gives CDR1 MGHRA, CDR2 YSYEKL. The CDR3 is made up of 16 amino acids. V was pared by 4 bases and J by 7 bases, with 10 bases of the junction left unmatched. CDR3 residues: CASSRNIQGAFEKLFF. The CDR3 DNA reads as TGCGCCAGCAGCCGGAACATACAGGGGGCATTTGAAAAACTGTTTTTT.

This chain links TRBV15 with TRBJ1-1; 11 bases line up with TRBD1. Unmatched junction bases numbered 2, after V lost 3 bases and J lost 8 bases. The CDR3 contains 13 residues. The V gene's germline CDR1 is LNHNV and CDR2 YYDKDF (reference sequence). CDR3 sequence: CATSSGQGAEAFF. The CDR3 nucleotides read TGTGCCACCAGCAGTGGACAGGGGGCCGAAGCTTTCTTT.